The T cell receptor beta chain under discussion was sequenced for a study of shared clonotypes between healthy human individuals. About the study: A couple of women and a few men aged 18 to 49 served as donors.

Of note for this clone: Antigen unknown.

Naive CD8 cells comprised CD45RO-negative, CCR7-positively selected cells, excluding terminally differentiated effector memory CD45RA+ cells. The assay was carried out at the deep level. This table comes from immunoSEQ multiplex PCR, and its TCRdb copy is limited to in-frame clones, with some not included. Of around 1.9 million clones in the sample, just over 90% were seen once. The V gene lost 4 bases and the J gene lost 1 base, with 11 bases spanning the gap. Germline V gene sequence: CDR1 SEHNR, CDR2 FQNEAQ (reference sequence). The CDR3 runs 15 residues. Whole-study findings and limits: Memory subsets generally showed smaller estimated richness than naive subsets did.

The TCR originated in a young man in good health. Some clones in this sample may be carry-over from other donors' samples. Sequencing was performed on naive CD8+ T cells from PBMCs. The chain carries TRBV7-9 and TRBJ2-1; TRBD1 might be the D (6 bases). The CDR3 bases are TGTGCCAGCAGCTCCAACAGGGCATCCTACAATGAGCAGTTCTTC. The encoded protein is CASSSNRASYNEQFF.